The 26 T cell receptor beta chains below were found in one sample sequenced in a study of blood T cell repertoires in COVID-19. Produced via immunoSEQ multiplex PCR; TCRdb's table is partial and in-frame only. The sample holds fewer than 250,000 clones; 88% are singletons and the top ten take 4% to 5.5%. Sequenced: peripheral blood. The origin of the receptors is a human donor in a cohort sampled during active COVID-19.

V usage is TRBV3-1 (or the pseudogene TRBV3-2) and J usage is TRBJ2-5; 9 nucleotides line up with TRBD1. The germline V gene encodes CDR1 LGHDT and CDR2 YNNKEL (reference sequence). This CDR3 contains 16 residues. Losses at the gene ends were 4 bases for V and 3 bases for J; bases not matched to a gene: 9. Written as DNA, the CDR3 is TGTGCCAGCAGCCCGGGGGACAGGGTAAAGGAAGAGACCCAGTACTTC. Translating it yields CASSPGDRVKEETQYF.

The sample holds one count of this clone. The rearrangement uses TRBV7-9 and TRBJ2-5, with 11 bases fitting TRBD1. V lost 3 bases and J lost 1; bases outside the gene matches: 1. Germline loops: CDR1 SEHNR, CDR2 FQNEAQ (reference sequence). This CDR3 contains 15 residues. CDR3 amino acids: CASSFGQGAQETQYF. The CDR3 DNA sequence: TGTGCCAGCAGCTTCGGACAGGGGGCCCAAGAGACCCAGTACTTC.

This chain links TRBV7-8 with TRBJ1-4; 9 bases align to TRBD1. The V gene end was trimmed by 5 bases and the J gene end by 7 bases; junction bases not matched to a gene: 14. There are 17 residues in the CDR3. Germline-derived CDR1 and CDR2 are SGHVS and FQNEAQ. The CDR3 protein is CASSLLYRGHFGEKLFF. The CDR3 DNA is TGTGCCAGCAGCCTTTTATACAGGGGGCACTTCGGTGAAAAACTGTTTTTT. The variable domain in full, completed from reference TRBV7-8 and TRBJ1-4, reads GAGVSQSPRYKVAKRGQDVALRCDPISGHVSLFWYQQALGQGPEFLTYFQNEAQLDKSGLPSDRFFAERPEGSVSTLKIQRTQQEDSAVYLCASSLLYRGHFGEKLFFGSGTQLSVL.

The chain couples TRBV30 to TRBJ2-3, with D perhaps TRBD2 (5 bases). Per the germline V gene, CDR1 is GTSNPN and CDR2 is SVGIG (reference sequence). This CDR3 region has 12 residues. The ends were cut back, 2 bases at V and 7 bases at J, with 10 bases in the middle. CDR3: CAWSSGINTQYF. The DNA for the CDR3 is TGTGCCTGGAGTTCGGGAATTAATACGCAGTATTTT.

CDR3 residues: CASSPPGGIGSGANVLTF. The CDR3, as DNA: TGTGCCAGCTCACCACCGGGCGGGATCGGCTCTGGGGCCAACGTCCTGACTTTC. The V and J genes are TRBV18 and TRBJ2-6; possibly TRBD2 for D (6 bases). V shed 0 bases and J shed 0 bases, with 12 bases lying between them. The CDR3 is made up of 18 amino acids. Germline V CDR1 and CDR2: KGHSH, LQKENI.

The DNA for the CDR3 is TGTGCCAGCTCAACAGGGTCATGGGGCTACGAGCAGTACTTC. Translation: CASSTGSWGYEQYF. This sequence joins TRBV18 and TRBJ2-7; D may be TRBD1 (6 bases). The CDR3 consists of 14 residues. Trimming shortened V by 5 bases and J by 3 bases, and 14 bases separated the two germline ends. The germline V gene has CDR1 KGHSH and CDR2 LQKENI.

CDR3 loop: CASQLGTRSTDTQYF. The CDR3 coding sequence is TGTGCCAGCCAGCTCGGGACTCGGAGCACAGATACGCAGTATTTT. The chain is built from TRBV7-9 and TRBJ2-3, with a weak D call TRBD2 (6 bases). CDR1 and CDR2 from the germline V gene are SEHNR and FQNEAQ (reference sequence). Trimming shortened V by 8 bases and J by 0 bases, and 15 bases separated the two germline ends. This CDR3 has 15 amino acids.

The rearrangement links TRBV6-2 or TRBV6-3 to TRBJ1-2; TRBD1 is a possible D gene (5 bases). The germline gives CDR1 MNHEY, CDR2 SVGEGT. The CDR3 contains 15 residues. Trimming pared 1 base from V and 1 base from J, leaving 10 bases between. The chain's CDR3 is CASSYLQAINYGYTF. The CDR3 bases are TGTGCCAGCAGTTACTTACAGGCTATTAACTATGGCTACACCTTC.

The genes are TRBV3-1 (or the pseudogene TRBV3-2) and TRBJ2-1, with TRBD1 matching over 7 bases. The CDR3 sequence is 16 residues long. Per the germline V gene, CDR1 is LGHDT and CDR2 is YNNKEL (reference sequence). V gave up 3 bases and J gave up 0 bases; unmatched junction bases: 5. The CDR3 loop is CASSHKTGVSYNEQFF. As DNA, the CDR3 is TGTGCCAGCAGCCACAAAACAGGGGTCTCCTACAATGAGCAGTTCTTC.

This clone has only a few counts. The V call is TRBV4-3, the J call TRBJ1-2, with a tentative D call TRBD1 (5 bases). Per the germline V gene, CDR1 is LGHNA and CDR2 is YSLEER. Trimming left V 3 bases short and J 5 bases short, with 16 bases between. The CDR3 loop spans 15 amino acids. For the CDR3, the DNA is TGCGCCAGCAGCCACCCGGCGGGGGGTAAATATGGCTACACCTTC. Amino acid sequence: CASSHPAGGKYGYTF.

This chain links TRBV6-6 with TRBJ2-1; 7 bases fit TRBD2. The CDR3 spans 15 residues. The ends lost 6 bases at V and 15 bases at J; junction bases unmatched: 20. Germline CDR1 is MNHNY and CDR2 is SVGAGI (reference sequence). The DNA of the CDR3 is TGTGCCAGCAGCGCCCCTTTGGGGGAGGGCCCTGGGCCGTTCTTC. It specifies CASSAPLGEGPGPFF.

CDR3: CASSLVDRNTGELFF. In DNA form, the CDR3 reads TGTGCCAGCAGCTTAGTGGACAGGAACACCGGGGAGCTGTTTTTT. The genes are TRBV7-6 and TRBJ2-2, with D perhaps matching TRBD1 (6 bases). CDR3 length equals 15 residues. With 1 base removed from V and 1 base from J, the gap between germline ends came to 7 bases. CDR1 is SGHVS and CDR2 is FNYEAQ in the germline V gene. The entire variable domain, with the rest obtained from reference TRBV7-6 and TRBJ2-2, is as follows: GAGVSQSPRYKVTKRGQDVALRCDPISGHVSLYWYRQALGQGPEFLTYFNYEAQQDKSGLPNDRFSAERPEGSISTLTIQRTEQRDSAMYRCASSLVDRNTGELFFGEGSRLTVL.

The chain combines TRBV7-2 with TRBJ2-7; weak D call: TRBD1 (6 bases). Trimming stripped 5 bases from V and 3 bases from J, with 17 bases between. The CDR3 is 15 residues long. Germline V gene sequence: CDR1 SGHTA, CDR2 FQGNSA. The CDR3, as DNA: TGTGCCAGCAGCAATAAGACAGGAAACCGCTACGAGCAGTACTTC. Translated: CASSNKTGNRYEQYF.

Only one count was recorded for this clone. This chain joins TRBV10-3 and TRBJ2-3; tentatively, D is TRBD2 (5 bases). The V end lost 3 bases, the J end lost 11 bases, and 12 bases lay between the germline ends. This CDR3 region has 12 residues. Per the germline V gene, CDR1 is ENHRY and CDR2 is SYGVKD. CDR3 residues: CAISEAEGGQYF. CDR3 nucleotide sequence: TGTGCCATCAGTGAAGCTGAGGGTGGGCAGTATTTT.

In this sample, this clone turned up once. CDR3 DNA: TGTGCCAGCAGCTTCGGGGGACTGGACCATAATGAGCAGTTCTTC. It translates to CASSFGGLDHNEQFF. The V gene is TRBV11-3, the J gene TRBJ2-1; D is perhaps TRBD2 (6 bases). Trimming left V 3 bases short and J 7 bases short, with 16 bases between. CDR3 length: 15 amino acids. Germline V CDR1 and CDR2: SGHNT, YENEEA.

This clone was seen once. The gene calls are TRBV7-9 and TRBJ2-6, with D possibly matching TRBD2 (5 bases). With 3 bases removed from V and 4 bases from J, the gap between germline ends came to 10 bases. CDR3 length: 15 residues. The V gene's germline CDR1 is SEHNR and CDR2 FQNEAQ (reference sequence). The CDR3 is CASSFRGSGANVLTF. CDR3 in DNA: TGTGCCAGCAGCTTTCGAGGGTCAGGGGCCAACGTCCTGACTTTC.

The genes are TRBV5-4 and TRBJ2-2; D perhaps matches TRBD1 (6 bases). The CDR3 runs 16 residues. Germline loops: CDR1 SGHNT, CDR2 YYREEE (reference sequence). Trimming pared 0 bases from V and 4 bases from J, leaving 13 bases between. CDR3 amino acids: CASSLAPTGSTGELFF. As DNA, the CDR3 is TGTGCCAGCAGCTTGGCTCCGACAGGAAGCACCGGGGAGCTGTTTTTT.

The chain uses TRBV6-5 and TRBJ2-3; D is possibly TRBD2 (5 bases). V lost 4 bases, J lost 4 bases, and 9 bases lay in between. The CDR3 runs 13 residues. From germline, CDR1 is MNHEY and CDR2 SVGAGI. As DNA, the CDR3 is TGTGCCAGCAGTTGGGCGGGTGCAGATACGCAGTATTTT. Translated, it gives CASSWAGADTQYF.

This clone was seen only a few times. The chain employs TRBV6-6 and TRBJ2-5; no definite D call. There are 12 residues in the CDR3. Germline V CDR1 and CDR2: MNHNY, SVGAGI (reference sequence). Deletions cut 4 bases from V and 5 bases from J, with 8 bases between. The CDR3 loop is CASSFGEETQYF. The CDR3 coding sequence is TGTGCCAGCAGTTTCGGAGAGGAGACCCAGTACTTC.

This rearrangement joins TRBV7-2 to TRBJ1-4; D gene ambiguous. The V gene's germline CDR1 is SGHTA and CDR2 FQGNSA. CDR3 size: 14 residues. Trimming stripped 1 base from V and 8 bases from J, with 11 bases between. CDR3 DNA: TGTGCCAGCAGCTTAGTCCGGTCCTCCGAAAAACTGTTTTTT. Protein: CASSLVRSSEKLFF.

The V gene is TRBV18, the J gene TRBJ2-4, with D possibly matching TRBD1 (5 bases). The V and J ends lost 3 bases and 0 bases respectively, with 9 bases between them. The CDR3 is 15 amino acids. CDR1 and CDR2 from the germline V gene are KGHSH and LQKENI. For the CDR3, the DNA is TGTGCCAGCTCACCCTACCAGGGAGCCAAAAACATTCAGTACTTC. This translates into CASSPYQGAKNIQYF. The variable domain in full, completed from reference TRBV18 and TRBJ2-4, reads NAGVMQNPRHLVRRRGQEARLRCSPMKGHSHVYWYRQLPEEGLKFMVYLQKENIIDESGMPKERFSAEFPKEGPSILRIQQVVRGDSAAYFCASSPYQGAKNIQYFGAGTRLSVL.

The chain combines TRBV4-1 with TRBJ1-6; D call uncertain. Germline V gene sequence: CDR1 MGHRA, CDR2 YSYEKL. The CDR3 contains 14 residues. The V and J ends lost 8 bases and 5 bases respectively, with 13 bases between them. Written as DNA, the CDR3 is TGCGCCAGCGCCCCAGGAAATCATAATTCACCCCTCCACTTT. Translated: CASAPGNHNSPLHF.

The chain employs TRBV27 and TRBJ2-7, with TRBD2 matching over 9 bases. J gave up 3 bases and V 3 bases, and 3 bases lay outside the gene matches. CDR3 length: 14 amino acids. The germline V gene encodes CDR1 MNHEY and CDR2 SMNVEV (reference sequence). This CDR3 reads CASSLTSGFYEQYF. CDR3 DNA: TGTGCCAGCAGTTTGACTAGCGGTTTCTACGAGCAGTACTTC.

This clone was counted only a few times. The rearrangement uses TRBV19 and TRBJ2-7; possible D gene TRBD1, 5 bases. The CDR3 covers 13 residues. CDR1 is LNHDA and CDR2 is SQIVND in the germline V gene (reference sequence). The V end was cut by 9 bases, the J end by 3 bases, with 15 bases between. The CDR3 DNA reads TGTGCCAGCTCACAACAGGATGGCTACGAGCAGTACTTC. Protein sequence: CASSQQDGYEQYF.

The chain employs TRBV4-3 and TRBJ1-2, with TRBD1 matching over 7 bases. Germline-derived CDR1 and CDR2 are LGHNA and YSLEER. V shed 1 base and J 3 bases; nucleotides not matched to a gene: 5. This CDR3 comprises 15 residues. Here the CDR3 DNA reads TGCGCCAGCAGCCAAGTTGTAAGGGGGCACTATGGCTACACCTTC. This translates into CASSQVVRGHYGYTF.

This clone was picked up one time. V and J are TRBV7-9 and TRBJ1-1, with D unresolved. The CDR3 is 14 residues long. The V and J ends lost 0 bases and 11 bases respectively, with 16 bases between them. Germline V lookup: CDR1 SEHNR, CDR2 FQNEAQ (reference sequence). The CDR3 sequence: CASSLASVQIGAFF. DNA for the CDR3: TGTGCCAGCAGCTTAGCGTCAGTTCAGATCGGGGCTTTCTTT.